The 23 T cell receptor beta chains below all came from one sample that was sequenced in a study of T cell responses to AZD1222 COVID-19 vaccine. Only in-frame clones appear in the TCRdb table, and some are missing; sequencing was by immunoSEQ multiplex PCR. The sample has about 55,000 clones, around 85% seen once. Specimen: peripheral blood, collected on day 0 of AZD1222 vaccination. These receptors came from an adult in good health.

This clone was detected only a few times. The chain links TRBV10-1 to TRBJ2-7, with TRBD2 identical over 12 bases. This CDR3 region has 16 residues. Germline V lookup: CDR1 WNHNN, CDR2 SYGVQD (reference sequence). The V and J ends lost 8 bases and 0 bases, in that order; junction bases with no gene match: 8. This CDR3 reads CASGSRTSGISYEQYF. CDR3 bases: TGCGCCAGCGGATCAAGGACTAGCGGGATCTCCTACGAGCAGTACTTC.

For the CDR3, the DNA is TGTGCCAGCAGCCCACATTCTAGCGGAAGCTCCTACGAGCAGTACTTC. This codes for CASSPHSSGSSYEQYF. The chain uses TRBV7-2 and TRBJ2-7; 7 bases are shared with TRBD2. V lost 5 bases to trimming and J lost 0 bases; unmatched junction nucleotides: 10. The CDR3 is 16 residues long. Germline values: CDR1 SGHTA, CDR2 FQGNSA. Full variable domain (rest looked up from reference TRBV7-2 and TRBJ2-7): GAGVSQSPSNKVTEKGKDVELRCDPISGHTALYWYRQSLGQGLEFLIYFQGNSAPDKSGLPSDRFSAERTGGSVSTLTIQRTQQEDSAVYLCASSPHSSGSSYEQYFGPGTRLTVT.

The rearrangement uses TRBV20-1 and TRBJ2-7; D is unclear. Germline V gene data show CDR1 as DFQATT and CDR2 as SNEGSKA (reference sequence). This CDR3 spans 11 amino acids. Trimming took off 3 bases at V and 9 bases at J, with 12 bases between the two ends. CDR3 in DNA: TGCAGTGCTAGGAGTTGGGATGGGCAGTACTTC. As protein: CSARSWDGQYF.

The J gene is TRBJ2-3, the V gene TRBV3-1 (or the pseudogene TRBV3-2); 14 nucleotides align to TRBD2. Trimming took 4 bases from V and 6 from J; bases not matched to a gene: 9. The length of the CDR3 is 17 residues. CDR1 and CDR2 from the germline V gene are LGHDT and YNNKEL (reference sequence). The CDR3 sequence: CASSPHGTSGRGDTQYF. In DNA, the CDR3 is TGTGCCAGCAGCCCTCACGGGACTAGCGGGAGAGGGGATACGCAGTATTTT.

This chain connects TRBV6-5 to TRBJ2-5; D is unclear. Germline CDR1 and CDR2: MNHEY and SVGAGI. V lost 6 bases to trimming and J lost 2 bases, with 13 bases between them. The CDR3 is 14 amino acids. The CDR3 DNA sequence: TGTGCCAGCAGCGGACGGGTAGAACAAGAGACCCAGTACTTC. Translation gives CASSGRVEQETQYF.

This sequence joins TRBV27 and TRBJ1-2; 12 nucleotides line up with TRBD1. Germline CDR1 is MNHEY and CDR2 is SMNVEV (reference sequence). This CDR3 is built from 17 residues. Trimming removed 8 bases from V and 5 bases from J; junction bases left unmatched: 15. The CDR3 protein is CASFSPTGQGAGYGYTF. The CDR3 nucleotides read TGTGCCAGCTTTTCTCCTACGGGACAGGGGGCTGGGTATGGCTACACCTTC.

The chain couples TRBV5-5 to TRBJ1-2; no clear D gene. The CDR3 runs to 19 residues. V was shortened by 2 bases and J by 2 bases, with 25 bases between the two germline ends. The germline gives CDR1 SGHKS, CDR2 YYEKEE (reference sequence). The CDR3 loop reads CASSFSPLSRGQQNYGYTF. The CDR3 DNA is TGTGCCAGCAGCTTTTCACCTCTTTCGAGAGGCCAACAAAACTATGGCTACACCTTC. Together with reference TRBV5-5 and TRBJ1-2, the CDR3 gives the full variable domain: DAGVTQSPTHLIKTRGQQVTLRCSPISGHKSVSWYQQVLGQGPQFIFQYYEKEERGRGNFPDRFSARQFPNYSSELNVNALLLGDSALYLCASSFSPLSRGQQNYGYTFGSGTRLTVV.

The CDR3 bases are TGTGCCAGCAGCCCTTCCTCGGGAGAATACAATGAGCAGTTCTTC. Translated: CASSPSSGEYNEQFF. The V call is TRBV7-2, the J call TRBJ2-1; D perhaps matches TRBD2 (6 bases). The V end was cut by 5 bases, the J end by 4 bases, with 15 bases between. Per the germline V gene, CDR1 is SGHTA and CDR2 is FQGNSA. The CDR3 totals 15 residues.

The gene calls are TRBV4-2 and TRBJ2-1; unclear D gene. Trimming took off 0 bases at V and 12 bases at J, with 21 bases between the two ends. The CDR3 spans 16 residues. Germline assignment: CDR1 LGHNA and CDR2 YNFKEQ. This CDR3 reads CASSQEGSSSEARQFF. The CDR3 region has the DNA TGTGCCAGCAGCCAAGAGGGATCGAGTAGTGAGGCACGGCAGTTCTTC.

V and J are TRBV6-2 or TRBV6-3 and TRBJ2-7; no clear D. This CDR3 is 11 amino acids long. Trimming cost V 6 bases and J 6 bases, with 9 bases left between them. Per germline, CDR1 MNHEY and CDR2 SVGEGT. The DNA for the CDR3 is TGTGCCAGCAGCCCGGCTACCGAGCAGTACTTC. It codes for CASSPATEQYF.

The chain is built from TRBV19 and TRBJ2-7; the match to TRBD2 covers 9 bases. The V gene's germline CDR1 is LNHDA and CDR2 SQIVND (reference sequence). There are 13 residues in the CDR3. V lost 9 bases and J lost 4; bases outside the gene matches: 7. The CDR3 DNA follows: TGTGCCAGCAGACTAGCGGTTGGGTACGAGCAGTACTTC. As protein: CASRLAVGYEQYF.

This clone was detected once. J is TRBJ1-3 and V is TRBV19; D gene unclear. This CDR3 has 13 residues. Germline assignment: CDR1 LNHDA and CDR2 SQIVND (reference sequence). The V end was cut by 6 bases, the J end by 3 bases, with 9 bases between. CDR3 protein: CASRTLGGNTIYF. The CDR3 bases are TGTGCCAGTAGGACACTGGGTGGAAACACCATATATTTT.

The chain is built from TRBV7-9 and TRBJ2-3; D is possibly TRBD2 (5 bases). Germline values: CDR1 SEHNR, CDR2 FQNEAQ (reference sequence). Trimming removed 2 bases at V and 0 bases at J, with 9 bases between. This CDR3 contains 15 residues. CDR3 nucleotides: TGTGCCAGCAGCTTATATTCTAGCAGCACAGATACGCAGTATTTT. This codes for CASSLYSSSTDTQYF.

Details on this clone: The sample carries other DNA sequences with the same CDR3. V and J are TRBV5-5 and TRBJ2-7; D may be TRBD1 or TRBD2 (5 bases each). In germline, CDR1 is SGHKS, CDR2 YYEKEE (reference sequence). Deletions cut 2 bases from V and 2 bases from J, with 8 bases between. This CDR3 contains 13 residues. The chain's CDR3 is CASSFGAPYEQYF. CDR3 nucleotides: TGTGCCAGCAGCTTCGGGGCTCCCTACGAGCAGTACTTC.

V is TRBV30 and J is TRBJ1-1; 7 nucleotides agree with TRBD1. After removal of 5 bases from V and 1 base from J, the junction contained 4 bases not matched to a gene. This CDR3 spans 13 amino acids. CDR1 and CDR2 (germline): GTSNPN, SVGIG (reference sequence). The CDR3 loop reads CAWAGQQNTEAFF. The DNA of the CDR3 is TGTGCCTGGGCGGGACAGCAGAACACTGAAGCTTTCTTT.

The CDR3 region has the DNA TGTGCCAGCAGCTTGGCGGGACGTACCTACAATGAGCAGTTCTTC. As protein: CASSLAGRTYNEQFF. The chain uses TRBV7-9 and TRBJ2-1, with D possibly being TRBD2 (6 bases). The germline gives CDR1 SEHNR, CDR2 FQNEAQ (reference sequence). The CDR3 loop spans 15 amino acids. Trimming removed 3 bases at V and 2 bases at J, with 11 bases between.

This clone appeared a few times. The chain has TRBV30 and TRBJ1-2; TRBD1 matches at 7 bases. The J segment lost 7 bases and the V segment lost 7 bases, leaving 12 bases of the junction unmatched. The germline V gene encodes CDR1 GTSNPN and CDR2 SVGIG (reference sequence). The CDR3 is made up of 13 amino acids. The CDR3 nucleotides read TGTGCCTCAAATCCGAGGGGGCAAAGTGGCTACACCTTC. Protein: CASNPRGQSGYTF.

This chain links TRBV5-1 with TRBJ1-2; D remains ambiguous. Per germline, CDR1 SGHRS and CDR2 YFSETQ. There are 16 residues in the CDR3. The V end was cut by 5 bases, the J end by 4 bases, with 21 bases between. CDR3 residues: CASRLSAGATVYGYTF. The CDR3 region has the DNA TGCGCCAGCAGGCTCTCGGCAGGCGCTACCGTCTATGGCTACACCTTC.

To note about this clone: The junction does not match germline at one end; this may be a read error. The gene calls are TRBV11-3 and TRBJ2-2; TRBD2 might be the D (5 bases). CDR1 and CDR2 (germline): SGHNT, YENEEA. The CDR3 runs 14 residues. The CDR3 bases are TGTGCCACCAGCGGACCCTCGGGCACCGGGGAGCTGTTTTTT. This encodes CATSGPSGTGELFF.

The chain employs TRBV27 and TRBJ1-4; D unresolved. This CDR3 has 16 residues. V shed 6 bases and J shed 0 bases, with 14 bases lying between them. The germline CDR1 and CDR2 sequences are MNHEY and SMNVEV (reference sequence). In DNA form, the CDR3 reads TGTGCCAGCAGCCCCCTTGGCCTTGCAACTAATGAAAAACTGTTTTTT. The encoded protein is CASSPLGLATNEKLFF.

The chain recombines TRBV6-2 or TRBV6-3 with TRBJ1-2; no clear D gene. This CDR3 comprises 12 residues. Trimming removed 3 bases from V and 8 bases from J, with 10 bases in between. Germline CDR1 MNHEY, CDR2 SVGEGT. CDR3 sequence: CASSYNLGGYTF. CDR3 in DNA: TGTGCCAGCAGTTATAATCTGGGAGGCTACACCTTC.

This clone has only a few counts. The CDR3 sequence is CASSVEGSFFSGNTIYF. CDR3 DNA sequence: TGTGCCAGCAGCGTAGAGGGCAGCTTTTTCTCTGGAAACACCATATATTTT. The genes are TRBV9 and TRBJ1-3; no definite D call. CDR1 and CDR2 (germline): SGDLS, YYNGEE. The CDR3 is 17 residues long. Trimming took 0 bases from V and 0 from J, leaving 13 bases between them.

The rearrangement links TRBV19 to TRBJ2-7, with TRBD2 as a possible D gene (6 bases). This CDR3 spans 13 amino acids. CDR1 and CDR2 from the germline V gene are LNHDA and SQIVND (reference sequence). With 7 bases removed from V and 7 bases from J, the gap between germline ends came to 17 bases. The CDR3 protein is CASTRDGRGEQYF. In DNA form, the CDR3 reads TGTGCCAGTACCCGGGACGGGAGAGGTGAGCAGTACTTC. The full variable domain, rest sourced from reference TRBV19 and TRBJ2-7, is DGGITQSPKYLFRKEGQNVTLSCEQNLNHDAMYWYRQDPGQGLRLIYYSQIVNDFQKGDIAEGYSVSREKKESFPLTVTSAQKNPTAFYLCASTRDGRGEQYFGPGTRLTVT.